These 24 T cell receptor beta chains originate from one sample sequenced in a study of beta chain features in type 1 diabetes. Study results and caveats: TCRB CDR3s from Type 1 diabetes patients were moderately but significantly shorter in all four CD4+ subsets.

The investigators reverse transcribed all of the isolated RNA, so they sequenced expressed TCRB transcripts. The repertoire was sequenced with immunoSEQ multiplex PCR; TCRdb's copy has only in-frame clones and lacks some. The table includes roughly 220,000 clones, roughly 17% detected once. For these TCRs, the target antigens are not known. Sequencing was carried out using naive CD4+ T cells from blood. The receptors stem from a young man with type 1 diabetes.

This chain links TRBV9 with TRBJ2-4; 9 positions agree with TRBD2. Germline CDR1 is SGDLS and CDR2 is YYNGEE. This CDR3 spans 18 amino acids. Trimming took 0 bases from V and 5 from J; bases not matched to a gene: 12. CDR3 sequence (DNA): TGTGCCAGCAGCGTAGCTACCGGGGGTAGCGGGAGCCAAAACATTCAGTACTTC. This translates into CASSVATGGSGSQNIQYF.

This clone was counted only a few times. J is TRBJ2-1 and V is TRBV7-2, with 14 bases aligning to TRBD2. The germline gives CDR1 SGHTA, CDR2 FQGNSA. CDR3 size: 16 residues. V lost 5 bases to trimming and J lost 10 bases; unmatched junction nucleotides: 10. In nucleotides, the CDR3 is TGTGCCAGCAGCCGGCCCGGGACTAGCGGGAGTAGAGAGCAGTTCTTC. Amino acid sequence: CASSRPGTSGSREQFF. The whole variable domain, filled in from reference TRBV7-2 and TRBJ2-1, reads GAGVSQSPSNKVTEKGKDVELRCDPISGHTALYWYRQSLGQGLEFLIYFQGNSAPDKSGLPSDRFSAERTGGSVSTLTIQRTQQEDSAVYLCASSRPGTSGSREQFFGPGTRLTVL.

The rearrangement links TRBV29-1 to TRBJ2-4, with D possibly matching TRBD2 (5 bases). Germline-derived CDR1 and CDR2 are SQVTM and ANQGSEA. Trimming removed 4 bases at V and 2 bases at J, with 15 bases between. There are 15 residues in the CDR3. The CDR3 coding sequence is TGCAGCGTTGTGTCCGAGGGAAGGACCAAAAACATTCAGTACTTC. Encoded protein: CSVVSEGRTKNIQYF.

This CDR3 reads CASSQGGLRDEQYF. In DNA, the CDR3 is TGTGCCAGCAGCCAGGGGGGACTACGGGACGAGCAGTACTTC. The chain recombines TRBV4-2 with TRBJ2-7, with 7 bases aligning to TRBD2. CDR3 length: 14 residues. Germline V CDR1 and CDR2: LGHNA, YNFKEQ. J lost 5 bases, V lost 3 bases, and 7 bases had no gene match.

This chain connects TRBV29-1 to TRBJ2-7; no clear D. Germline-derived CDR1 and CDR2 are SQVTM and ANQGSEA. V was cut by 6 bases and J by 7 bases, with 13 bases left in between. The CDR3 consists of 11 residues. The CDR3 nucleotides are TGCAGCGTCGCCATATCTTGGGAGCAGTACTTC. Translating it yields CSVAISWEQYF.

This clone was observed a handful of times. The chain couples TRBV7-8 to TRBJ2-6, with D hard to call. Germline V lookup: CDR1 SGHVS, CDR2 FQNEAQ. The CDR3 runs to 15 residues. Trimming stripped 0 bases from V and 1 base from J, with 4 bases between. The CDR3 is CASSLALSGANVLTF. As DNA, the CDR3 is TGTGCCAGCAGCTTAGCGCTTTCTGGGGCCAACGTCCTGACTTTC.

In its sample, this clone was seen a few times. This chain links TRBV27 with TRBJ2-1, with a possible D match to TRBD1 (6 bases). V was shortened by 5 bases and J by 0 bases, with 17 bases between the two germline ends. Per germline, CDR1 MNHEY and CDR2 SMNVEV (reference sequence). The length of the CDR3 is 17 residues. For the CDR3, the DNA is TGTGCCAGCAGTCCCGACAGGTTTTCAAGCTCCTACAATGAGCAGTTCTTC. The encoded protein is CASSPDRFSSSYNEQFF.

This clone was seen only a few times. The chain joins TRBV28 to TRBJ2-3; 8 nucleotides line up with TRBD1. Germline V gene sequence: CDR1 MDHEN, CDR2 SYDVKM. The CDR3 is 21 residues long. Losses at the gene ends were 3 bases for V and 3 bases for J; bases not matched to a gene: 23. The CDR3: CASSFPDPGAADRVRTDTQYF. The CDR3 coding sequence is TGTGCCAGCAGTTTTCCCGACCCAGGGGCCGCGGACAGGGTCAGGACAGATACGCAGTATTTT. Full variable domain (missing parts from reference TRBV28 and TRBJ2-3): DVKVTQSSRYLVKRTGEKVFLECVQDMDHENMFWYRQDPGLGLRLIYFSYDVKMKEKGDIPEGYSVSREKKERFSLILESASTNQTSMYLCASSFPDPGAADRVRTDTQYFGPGTRLTVL.

This clone was counted between two and nine times. The chain uses TRBV29-1 and TRBJ2-7; 7 nucleotides line up with TRBD1. CDR3 length: 12 amino acids. The germline gives CDR1 SQVTM, CDR2 ANQGSEA. Trimming took 7 bases from V and 4 from J; bases not matched to a gene: 7. CDR3 sequence (DNA): TGCAGCGCATACTCGGACAGGTACGAGCAGTACTTC. Its protein is CSAYSDRYEQYF.

This clone was detected only a few times. The chain combines TRBV29-1 with TRBJ2-7; TRBD2 matches at 9 bases. The V segment lost 4 bases and the J segment 0 bases; nucleotides outside the gene matches: 4. CDR3 length: 14 amino acids. Germline CDR1 reads SQVTM; CDR2 reads ANQGSEA. CDR3 region: CSVVLSGGSYEQYF. The CDR3 DNA follows: TGCAGCGTTGTCCTTAGCGGGGGCTCCTACGAGCAGTACTTC.

V usage is TRBV9 and J usage is TRBJ1-1; D unclear. Trimming cost V 3 bases and J 1 base, with 10 bases left between them. Per the germline V gene, CDR1 is SGDLS and CDR2 is YYNGEE. This CDR3 contains 14 residues. The CDR3, as DNA: TGTGCCAGCAGCGAGAGGACTGAGAACACTGAAGCTTTCTTT. Protein sequence: CASSERTENTEAFF.

The gene calls are TRBV14 and TRBJ1-2, with 8 positions matching TRBD1. This CDR3 comprises 11 residues. Losses at the gene ends were 8 bases for V and 5 bases for J; bases not matched to a gene: 1. Germline V gives CDR1 SGHDN, CDR2 FVKESK. The CDR3 coding sequence is TGTGCCAGCGGACAGGGATATGGCTACACCTTC. This sequence encodes CASGQGYGYTF. The full variable domain, its missing parts supplied by reference TRBV14 and TRBJ1-2, is EAGVTQFPSHSVIEKGQTVTLRCDPISGHDNLYWYRRVMGKEIKFLLHFVKESKQDESGMPNNRFLAERTGGTYSTLKVQPAELEDSGVYFCASGQGYGYTFGSGTRLTVV.

This clone showed up just a few times. The rearrangement links TRBV7-2 to TRBJ1-1; D is possibly TRBD1 (6 bases). V lost 3 bases and J 1 base, leaving 9 bases between the germline ends. There are 14 residues in the CDR3. In germline, CDR1 is SGHTA, CDR2 FQGNSA. The CDR3 DNA follows: TGTGCCAGCAGCTTCGGACAGCCGAACACTGAAGCTTTCTTT. This encodes CASSFGQPNTEAFF.

The genes are TRBV30 and TRBJ1-5; 8 bases map to TRBD1. Germline V gene sequence: CDR1 GTSNPN, CDR2 SVGIG (reference sequence). The CDR3 sequence is 12 residues long. V lost 8 bases and J lost 6; bases outside the gene matches: 6. The CDR3 sequence: CAGHGQGQPQHF. CDR3 DNA sequence: TGTGCCGGGCACGGACAGGGTCAGCCCCAGCATTTT.

The genes are TRBV25-1 and TRBJ2-3; D call uncertain. V was trimmed by 9 bases and J by 0 bases, leaving 13 bases between them. The CDR3 loop spans 14 amino acids. Germline V lookup: CDR1 MGHDK, CDR2 SYGVNS. The CDR3 nucleotides read TGTGCCAGGGGTCGGAATACTAGCACAGATACGCAGTATTTT. This encodes CARGRNTSTDTQYF.

The chain joins TRBV4-1 to TRBJ2-7; 8 bases agree with TRBD2. This CDR3 comprises 16 residues. The V gene's germline CDR1 is MGHRA and CDR2 YSYEKL. V lost 6 bases to trimming and J lost 0 bases; unmatched junction nucleotides: 10. CDR3 nucleotides: TGCGCCAGCAGATTCTCTATGCGGGAGGACTCCTACGAGCAGTACTTC. It is translated as CASRFSMREDSYEQYF.

This clone has more than one count but fewer than ten. V gene TRBV14 combines with J gene TRBJ2-5; D perhaps matches TRBD2 (6 bases). This CDR3 has 14 amino acids. V lost 2 bases and J lost 5, with 12 bases in between. Germline CDR1 is SGHDN and CDR2 is FVKESK. CDR3 sequence: CASSQFLGGETQYF. The CDR3 DNA reads TGTGCCAGCAGCCAATTCCTCGGAGGGGAGACCCAGTACTTC. Together with reference TRBV14 and TRBJ2-5, the CDR3 gives the full variable domain: EAGVTQFPSHSVIEKGQTVTLRCDPISGHDNLYWYRRVMGKEIKFLLHFVKESKQDESGMPNNRFLAERTGGTYSTLKVQPAELEDSGVYFCASSQFLGGETQYFGPGTRLLVL.

The chain recombines TRBV29-1 with TRBJ2-3, with a possible D match to TRBD2 (6 bases). CDR1 SQVTM and CDR2 ANQGSEA come from the germline V gene. CDR3 length equals 14 residues. V was cut by 1 base and J by 5 bases, with 13 bases left in between. The CDR3 DNA reads TGCAGCGTTGAAGCCAGCCCGGGACTAGATACGCAGTATTTT. Its translation is CSVEASPGLDTQYF.

The V call is TRBV29-1, the J call TRBJ1-1; D possibly corresponds to TRBD1 (5 bases). The CDR3 has 13 residues. Trimming removed 5 bases at V and 6 bases at J, with 16 bases between. Germline CDR1 SQVTM, CDR2 ANQGSEA. The chain's CDR3 is CSVTVILGAEAFF. For the CDR3, the DNA is TGCAGCGTTACGGTCATCCTGGGGGCTGAAGCTTTCTTT.

This clone was counted only a few times. This chain links TRBV7-9 with TRBJ2-1; no definite D call. This CDR3 has 16 residues. CDR1 and CDR2 (germline): SEHNR, FQNEAQ (reference sequence). Between the trimmed V and J ends, which lost 1 base and 2 bases, there was a span of 12 bases. The CDR3 DNA sequence: TGTGCCAGCAGCTTAGATGCTAGTGCGGCCTACAATGAGCAGTTCTTC. Translating it yields CASSLDASAAYNEQFF.

This clone has more than one count but fewer than ten. This chain links TRBV29-1 with TRBJ1-2; no clear D gene. Germline CDR1 is SQVTM and CDR2 is ANQGSEA. Trimming removed 7 bases at V and 2 bases at J, with 14 bases between. This CDR3 comprises 13 residues. This chain's CDR3 is CSARPDGNYGYTF. DNA for the CDR3: TGCAGCGCCCGCCCGGACGGGAACTATGGCTACACCTTC. Full variable domain (missing parts from reference TRBV29-1 and TRBJ1-2): SAVISQKPSRDICQRGTSLTIQCQVDSQVTMMFWYRQQPGQSLTLIATANQGSEATYESGFVIDKFPISRPNLTFSTLTVSNMSPEDSSIYLCSARPDGNYGYTFGSGTRLTVV.

CDR3 loop: CASSSHRESSYNEQFF. The CDR3 nucleotides are TGTGCCAGCAGCTCGCACAGGGAGAGCTCCTACAATGAGCAGTTCTTC. The rearrangement joins TRBV11-1 to TRBJ2-1, with D possibly TRBD1 on 6 matching bases. The CDR3 runs 16 residues. CDR1 is SGHAT, CDR2 FQDESV, per germline (reference sequence). With 4 bases removed from V and 0 bases from J, the gap between germline ends came to 13 bases.

This clone was counted only a few times. The chain combines TRBV29-1 with TRBJ1-1; D remains unclear. Germline V gene lookup returns CDR1 SQVTM and CDR2 ANQGSEA. V lost 6 bases, J lost 3 bases, and 11 bases lay in between. The CDR3 extends over 12 amino acids. CDR3 amino acids: CSVAHADTEAFF. CDR3 coding DNA: TGCAGCGTGGCCCATGCTGACACTGAAGCTTTCTTT.

Comments on this clone: Other DNA sequences in the sample encode the same CDR3. V and J are TRBV29-1 and TRBJ2-3; no clear D. Germline CDR1 reads SQVTM; CDR2 reads ANQGSEA. The CDR3 loop spans 12 amino acids. The V gene lost 3 bases and the J gene lost 0 bases, with 4 bases spanning the gap. Here the CDR3 DNA reads TGCAGCGTTGAGGACAGCACAGATACGCAGTATTTT. It yields the protein CSVEDSTDTQYF.